Below, one T cell receptor (beta chain) is given with its context. The protocol was immunoSEQ multiplex PCR, while the TCRdb copy is restricted to in-frame clones and leaves out a portion. This sample has tens of thousands of clones, with 85% to 90% found just once. The record originates from a study of T cell changes during pregnancy in multiple sclerosis. V lost 1 base and J lost 0, with 8 bases in between. This CDR3 has 15 amino acids. Germline V gene data show CDR1 as SGHNT and CDR2 as YYREEE (reference sequence). This sequence was found in a female donor with multiple sclerosis, enrolled in a pregnancy study. The sequences come from CD4+ T cells from peripheral blood mononuclear cells, collected in the second trimester of pregnancy. The J gene is TRBJ1-3, the V gene TRBV5-4; D is unresolved. DNA for the CDR3: TGTGCCAGCAGCTTGCCAGGCAACTCTGGAAACACCATATATTTT. It translates to CASSLPGNSGNTIYF.